Below are 24 T cell receptor beta chains sequenced from a single sample in a study of cytomegalovirus exposure and HLA in healthy donors. PCR used 60 Vbeta primers and 13 Jbeta primers. Repertoires were generated with immunoSEQ multiplex PCR, while TCRdb's copy carries only in-frame clones and drops some. The data show roughly 150,000 clones, 80% seen once. Sequenced sample: PBMCs. The receptors here all came from a man aged 30 to 39 in good health.

The V gene is TRBV18, the J gene TRBJ2-1; D may be TRBD1 (6 bases). Trimming removed 3 bases at V and 2 bases at J, with 8 bases between. Germline V gives CDR1 KGHSH, CDR2 LQKENI. CDR3 length: 14 amino acids. DNA for the CDR3: TGTGCCAGCTCACCCCGGACAGCCTACAATGAGCAGTTCTTC. This gives the protein CASSPRTAYNEQFF.

J is TRBJ1-4 and V is TRBV5-1; D ambiguous. The germline V gene encodes CDR1 SGHRS and CDR2 YFSETQ. Between the trimmed V and J ends, which lost 4 bases and 2 bases, there was a span of 9 bases. The CDR3 sequence is 14 residues long. The CDR3 region is CASSPVSTNEKLFF. CDR3 DNA: TGCGCCAGCAGCCCCGTATCGACTAATGAAAAACTGTTTTTT.

V is TRBV7-6 and J is TRBJ2-1; D may be TRBD2 (5 bases). Per the germline V gene, CDR1 is SGHVS and CDR2 is FNYEAQ. CDR3 length equals 13 residues. V lost 5 bases, J lost 10 bases, and 15 bases lay in between. Here the CDR3 reads CASSPTGKGEQFF. The CDR3 coding sequence is TGTGCCAGCAGCCCGACCGGGAAGGGCGAGCAGTTCTTC.

The J gene is TRBJ2-3, the V gene TRBV2, with D possibly being TRBD2 (7 bases). CDR1 and CDR2 (germline): SNHLY, FYNNEI. This CDR3 contains 14 residues. V was shortened by 7 bases and J by 1 base, with 12 bases between the two germline ends. The DNA for the CDR3 is TGTGCCAGCAAGGGGGGGCGCGGCACAGATACGCAGTATTTT. Translation: CASKGGRGTDTQYF.

With regard to this clone: One junction end does not reproduce the germline sequence, and a read error may be involved. This rearrangement joins TRBV7-9 to TRBJ2-5; 10 bases align to TRBD1. The CDR3 has 16 amino acids. The germline V gene has CDR1 SEHNR and CDR2 FQNEAQ (reference sequence). The CDR3 here is CSSSHRDRGLQETQYF. In nucleotides, the CDR3 is TGTTCCAGCAGCCACCGGGACAGGGGTCTCCAAGAGACCCAGTACTTC. Full variable domain (rest looked up from reference TRBV7-9 and TRBJ2-5): DTGVSQNPRHKITKRGQNVTFRCDPISEHNRLYWYRQTLGQGPEFLTYFQNEAQLEKSRLLSDRFSAERPKGSFSTLEIQRTEQGDSAMYLCSSSHRDRGLQETQYFGPGTRLLVL.

The chain carries TRBV15 and TRBJ2-3; TRBD2 aligns across 8 bases. The length of the CDR3 is 14 residues. V lost 5 bases, J lost 4 bases, and 5 bases stayed unmatched. CDR1 is LNHNV and CDR2 is YYDKDF in the germline V gene (reference sequence). CDR3 nucleotides: TGTGCCACCAGCCCCCCGGGAGGGGCAGATACGCAGTATTTT. Residues: CATSPPGGADTQYF.

The CDR3 coding sequence is TGTGCCTGGGGGGGACAGGGCCTAGTCCAGCCCCAGCATTTT. This codes for CAWGGQGLVQPQHF. The rearrangement joins TRBV30 to TRBJ1-5; 9 positions agree with TRBD1. CDR3 length: 14 residues. V lost 5 bases and J lost 7; bases outside the gene matches: 9. The germline gives CDR1 GTSNPN, CDR2 SVGIG (reference sequence).

J is TRBJ2-4 and V is TRBV25-1; a possible D gene is TRBD1 (6 bases). Germline lookup yields CDR1 MGHDK and CDR2 SYGVNS. The CDR3 runs 16 residues. V was pared by 4 bases and J by 1 base, with 14 bases between. In DNA, the CDR3 is TGTGCCAGCAGTGTTAACAGGGATGGGGCCAAAAACATTCAGTACTTC. This gives the protein CASSVNRDGAKNIQYF.

The rearrangement joins TRBV14 to TRBJ2-7; D unresolved. The CDR3 has 12 amino acids. Germline CDR1 is SGHDN and CDR2 is FVKESK. V lost 5 bases, J lost 6 bases, and 11 bases lay in between. The CDR3 region is CASSGAAVEQYF. For the CDR3, the DNA is TGTGCCAGCAGCGGAGCAGCAGTCGAGCAGTACTTC. The whole variable domain, remainder taken from reference TRBV14 and TRBJ2-7, is EAGVTQFPSHSVIEKGQTVTLRCDPISGHDNLYWYRRVMGKEIKFLLHFVKESKQDESGMPNNRFLAERTGGTYSTLKVQPAELEDSGVYFCASSGAAVEQYFGPGTRLTVT.

V gene TRBV7-9 combines with J gene TRBJ2-2; the D is unclear. The CDR3 has 17 residues. CDR1 and CDR2 from the germline V gene are SEHNR and FQNEAQ (reference sequence). With 4 bases removed from V and 2 bases from J, the gap between germline ends came to 17 bases. The CDR3 is CASSYPVRLPNTGELFF. CDR3 in DNA: TGTGCCAGCAGCTATCCAGTCAGGTTACCAAACACCGGGGAGCTGTTTTTT.

The J gene is TRBJ2-1, the V gene TRBV21-1; TRBD2, as called in the table, went unchecked against the DNA. TRBV21-1 is annotated as a pseudogene. There are 16 residues in the CDR3. The CDR3 sequence is CASRPPTSGPENEQFF. As DNA, the CDR3 is TGTGCCAGCAGGCCCCCCACTAGCGGACCCGAAAATGAGCAGTTCTTC.

V usage is TRBV28 and J usage is TRBJ2-1; D unresolved. Germline assignment: CDR1 MDHEN and CDR2 SYDVKM. The CDR3 runs to 16 residues. Trimming left V 7 bases short and J 9 bases short, with 25 bases between. The CDR3 spells CASTVAGAIRPGEQFF. CDR3 nucleotide sequence: TGTGCCAGCACCGTGGCTGGTGCTATCCGGCCGGGTGAGCAGTTCTTC.

The chain has TRBV4-1 and TRBJ2-3, with a tentative D call TRBD2 (5 bases). This CDR3 is built from 17 residues. Looked up from germline, CDR1 is MGHRA and CDR2 is YSYEKL. Trimming removed 0 bases from V and 0 bases from J, with 13 bases in between. The CDR3 region has the DNA TGCGCCAGCAGCCAAGAAGAGCGGATTTCTAGCACAGATACGCAGTATTTT. Protein product: CASSQEERISSTDTQYF.

This sequence joins TRBV28 and TRBJ2-5; 8 bases line up with TRBD2. Trimming took 4 bases from V and 5 from J; bases not matched to a gene: 9. Germline loops: CDR1 MDHEN, CDR2 SYDVKM. CDR3 length: 15 amino acids. The CDR3 DNA is TGTGCCAGCAGTTCACGGACTAGCTCCTGGGAGACCCAGTACTTC. As protein: CASSSRTSSWETQYF.

Only a few counts were recorded for this clone. This chain joins TRBV2 and TRBJ2-5, with D unresolved. V was clipped by 4 bases and J by 7 bases, with 4 bases between them. CDR1 SNHLY and CDR2 FYNNEI come from the germline V gene. The CDR3 sequence is 10 residues long. This CDR3 is CASSGRTQYF. The CDR3 bases are TGTGCCAGCAGTGGCAGGACCCAGTACTTC.

The chain carries TRBV6-1 and TRBJ2-7, with D perhaps TRBD2 (5 bases). V gave up 6 bases and J gave up 0 bases, with 9 bases separating them. The CDR3 consists of 13 residues. Looked up from germline, CDR1 is MNHNS and CDR2 is SASEGT. In DNA form, the CDR3 reads TGTGCCAGCAGCGGAGGAGTCTCCTACGAGCAGTACTTC. It specifies CASSGGVSYEQYF.

This chain joins TRBV27 and TRBJ1-4; TRBD1 agrees at 10 bases. V lost 6 bases to trimming and J lost 7 bases; unmatched junction nucleotides: 5. The V gene's germline CDR1 is MNHEY and CDR2 SMNVEV (reference sequence). The CDR3 has 14 residues. The CDR3 loop reads CASSLTGGGEKLFF. CDR3 coding DNA: TGTGCCAGCAGCTTGACAGGGGGCGGTGAAAAACTGTTTTTT.

The CDR3 here is CASSSPGGREEKLFF. DNA of the CDR3: TGTGCCAGCTCGTCCCCAGGGGGACGCGAAGAAAAACTGTTTTTT. This chain joins TRBV18 and TRBJ1-4; 7 bases are shared with TRBD1. Germline V gene data show CDR1 as KGHSH and CDR2 as LQKENI. The CDR3 has 15 amino acids. The V gene end was trimmed by 6 bases and the J gene end by 8 bases; junction bases not matched to a gene: 12.

The chain employs TRBV29-1 and TRBJ2-2, with D possibly TRBD1 on 6 matching bases. V was pared by 6 bases and J by 6 bases, with 14 bases between. CDR1 and CDR2 from the germline V gene are SQVTM and ANQGSEA. The CDR3 has 13 residues. The CDR3 loop reads CSVSTGIPGELFF. The DNA of the CDR3 is TGCAGCGTGTCTACAGGGATCCCCGGGGAGCTGTTTTTT.

The rearrangement uses TRBV20-1 and TRBJ1-5, with D uncertain. The CDR3 runs 11 residues. V dropped 5 bases and J dropped 6 bases, with 8 bases sitting between them. Germline V gene sequence: CDR1 DFQATT, CDR2 SNEGSKA (reference sequence). The CDR3 reads CSAGSVQPQHF. The CDR3 bases are TGCAGTGCTGGCAGCGTTCAGCCCCAGCATTTT.

V and J are TRBV7-3 and TRBJ2-1; the match to TRBD1 covers 7 bases. Germline-derived CDR1 and CDR2 are SGHTA and FQGTGA. Losses at the gene ends were 0 bases for V and 6 bases for J; bases not matched to a gene: 2. The CDR3 covers 14 residues. CDR3 DNA: TGTGCCAGCAGCTTAACTTCAGGGGGCAATGAGCAGTTCTTC. Translation: CASSLTSGGNEQFF.

V gene TRBV13 combines with J gene TRBJ2-1, with D tentatively TRBD2 (6 bases). V gave up 4 bases and J gave up 2 bases, with 15 bases separating them. Germline values: CDR1 PRHDT, CDR2 FYEKMQ (reference sequence). The CDR3 contains 16 residues. This chain's CDR3 is CASSSRGSGPYNEQFF. CDR3 DNA: TGTGCCAGCAGCTCTCGGGGTAGCGGACCCTACAATGAGCAGTTCTTC.

The J gene is TRBJ2-3, the V gene TRBV5-4, with 8 bases identical to TRBD2. The CDR3 extends over 16 amino acids. The ends lost 2 bases at V and 2 bases at J; junction bases unmatched: 7. Germline V gene data show CDR1 as SGHNT and CDR2 as YYREEE (reference sequence). As DNA, the CDR3 is TGTGCCAGCAGCTTACCGGGGACTAGGAACACAGATACGCAGTATTTT. Amino acids: CASSLPGTRNTDTQYF.

This chain joins TRBV10-2 and TRBJ1-2, with D tentatively TRBD1 (5 bases). Germline CDR1 and CDR2: WSHSY and SAAADI. The CDR3 spans 15 residues. The ends were cut back, 6 bases at V and 1 base at J, with 15 bases in the middle. Here the CDR3 reads CASRAGTNLNYGYTF. The CDR3 DNA sequence: TGCGCCAGCAGAGCCGGGACTAACCTTAACTATGGCTACACCTTC.